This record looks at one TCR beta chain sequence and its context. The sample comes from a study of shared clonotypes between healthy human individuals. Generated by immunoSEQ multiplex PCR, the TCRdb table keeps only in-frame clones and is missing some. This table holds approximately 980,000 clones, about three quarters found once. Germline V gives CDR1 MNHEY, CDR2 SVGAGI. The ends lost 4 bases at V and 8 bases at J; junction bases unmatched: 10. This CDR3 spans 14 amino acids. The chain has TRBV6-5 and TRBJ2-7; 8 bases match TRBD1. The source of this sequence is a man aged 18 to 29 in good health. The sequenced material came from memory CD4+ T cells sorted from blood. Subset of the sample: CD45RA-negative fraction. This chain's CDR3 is CASSLGTGNLQQYF. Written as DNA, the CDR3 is TGTGCCAGCAGTTTAGGGACAGGTAACCTTCAGCAGTACTTC.